This T cell receptor beta chain was observed in a study of T-cell memory formation after mild COVID-19. Overall study results and limits: Unconfirmed was the SARS-CoV-2 specificity of second-wave clones that peaked on day 37.

TCRdb called the 5' RACE reads again in MiXCR, with one record for every CDR3 protein. Of fewer than 90,000 distinct CDR3 sequences listed, about 14% are singletons. V gave up 5 bases and J gave up 0 bases, with 13 bases separating them. The CDR3 is made up of 15 amino acids. Worth noting for this clonotype: Its cognate antigen is unknown.

The source of this sequence is an adult woman who had mild COVID-19 (a few samples of this study predate the infection). Cell type and time point are not known. The chain couples TRBV12-3 or TRBV12-4 to TRBJ1-1; D is uncertain. Sequenced sample: PBMCs or a T cell subset sorted from them (not recorded which). CDR3 DNA: TGTGCCAGCAGTCTAGTATGGGAAGTGAACACTGAAGCTTTCTTT. Translated: CASSLVWEVNTEAFF.